This T cell receptor beta chain was found in a study of identical twins. V was pared by 6 bases and J by 8 bases, with 16 bases between. From germline, CDR1 is ENHRY and CDR2 SYGVKD. The CDR3 sequence is 14 residues long. TCRdb processed the 5' RACE reads anew with MiXCR; each CDR3 protein has one entry. The sample lists around 490,000 distinct CDR3 sequences, roughly 15% occurring once. A few counts support this clonotype. This sample was shared with a second study, whose subject was yellow fever vaccine responses in identical twins.

The chain combines TRBV10-3 with TRBJ1-4, with D tentatively TRBD1 (5 bases). This sequence was found in a woman younger than 35 in good health. Input material: CD4+ T cells sorted from blood. The CDR3 spells CAISRDGRGEKLFF. In DNA form, the CDR3 reads TGTGCCATCAGCAGGGACGGCCGAGGGGAAAAACTGTTTTTT.